This TCR beta chain came from a study of long-term antiretroviral therapy in people with HIV. Study-level points and caveats: Patients on ART gained diversity, which nonetheless stayed below transplant donor controls.

CDR3 size: 14 residues. V trimming: 1 base; J trimming: 4 bases; junction bases outside the gene matches: 3. Germline CDR1 and CDR2: LNHDA and SQIVND (reference sequence). They ran version v3.0 of the immunoSEQ assay at survey level. TCRdb keeps only in-frame clones here, not all; method: immunoSEQ multiplex PCR. The sample lists more than 20,000 clones, 86% seen once, with less than 5% in the top ten. Concerning this clone: Its antigen remains unknown.

The clonotype was recovered from a man aged 55 to 69 with HIV. The sequences come from unsorted PBMCs, collected 1.3 years after starting antiretroviral therapy. This chain connects TRBV19 to TRBJ2-7; 8 positions match TRBD1. The CDR3 region has the DNA TGTGCCAGTAGTATAGGGGACAGGTGGTACGAGCAGTACTTC. Translating gives CASSIGDRWYEQYF.